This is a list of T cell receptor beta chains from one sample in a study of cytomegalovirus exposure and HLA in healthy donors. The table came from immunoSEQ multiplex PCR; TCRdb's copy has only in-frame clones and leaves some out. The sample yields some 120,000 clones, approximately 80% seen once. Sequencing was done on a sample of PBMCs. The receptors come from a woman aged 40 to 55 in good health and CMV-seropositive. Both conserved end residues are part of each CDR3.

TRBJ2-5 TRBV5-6 CASSPTGVGETQYF
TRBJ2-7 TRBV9 CASSREGGREQYF
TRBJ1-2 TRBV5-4 CASSGFQGNYGYTF
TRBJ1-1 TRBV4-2 CASSPGTGMRVDTEAFF
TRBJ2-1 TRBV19 CASSRLAGRSYNEQFF
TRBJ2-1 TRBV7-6 CASSPPTSGSIYNEQFF
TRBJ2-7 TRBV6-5 CASSYSRRSSYEQYF
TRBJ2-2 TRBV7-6 CASSLVRGSNTGELFF
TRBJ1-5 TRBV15 CATSREQVSNQPQHF
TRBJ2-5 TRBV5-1 CASSLASGGLEETQYF
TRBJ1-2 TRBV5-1 CASSPLGSMGKNRTGGYTF
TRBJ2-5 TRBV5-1 CASSLDSSETQYF
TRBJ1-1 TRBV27 CASTTLGGTEAFF
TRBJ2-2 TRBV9 CASSPRREGTGELFF
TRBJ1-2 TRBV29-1 CSVAHSNYGYTF
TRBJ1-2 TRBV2 CASSQFGTGLNYGYTF
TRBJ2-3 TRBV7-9 CASSRSTGSRGTDTQYF
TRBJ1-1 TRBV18 CASSLTGVSKTEAFF
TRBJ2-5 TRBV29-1 CSGAGTSGAPMDTQYF
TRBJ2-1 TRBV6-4 CASGRQAGGSVGEQFF
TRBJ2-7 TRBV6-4 CASSDGTSGPVRYEQYF
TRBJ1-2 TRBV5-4 CASSLIEGYTF
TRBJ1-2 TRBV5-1 CASSFETHQSYGYTF
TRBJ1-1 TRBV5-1 CASSIQTGGSTEAFF
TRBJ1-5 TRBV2 CASSDTGGRQPQHF
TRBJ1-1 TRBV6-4 CASSAGFDTEAFF
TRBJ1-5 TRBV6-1 CASRLRGGPNQPQHF
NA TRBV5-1 CASSTRTGVDNEQYF
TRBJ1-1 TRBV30 CAGGGGVNTEAFF
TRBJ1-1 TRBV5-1 CASSLGTGVFNTEAFF
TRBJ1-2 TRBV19 CASRTGRAYGYTF
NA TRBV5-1 CASSENSGDVYEQYF
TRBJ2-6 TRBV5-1 CASSLAPISGANVLTF
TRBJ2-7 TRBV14 CASSQGPRGKSYEQYF
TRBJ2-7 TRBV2 CASSEKGPPSYEQYF
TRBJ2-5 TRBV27 CASSLTGRATQYF